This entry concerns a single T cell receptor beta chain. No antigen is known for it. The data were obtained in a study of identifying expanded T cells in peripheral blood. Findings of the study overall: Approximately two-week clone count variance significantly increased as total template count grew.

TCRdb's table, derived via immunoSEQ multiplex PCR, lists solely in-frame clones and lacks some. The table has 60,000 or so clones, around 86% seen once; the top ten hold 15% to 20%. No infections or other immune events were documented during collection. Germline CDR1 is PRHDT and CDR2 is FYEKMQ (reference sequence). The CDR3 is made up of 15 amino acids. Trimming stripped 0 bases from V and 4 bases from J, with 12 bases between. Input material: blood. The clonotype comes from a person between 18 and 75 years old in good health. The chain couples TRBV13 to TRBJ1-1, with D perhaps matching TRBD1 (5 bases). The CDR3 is CASSLGDPRGTEAFF. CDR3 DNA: TGTGCCAGCAGCTTAGGGGACCCGAGGGGCACTGAAGCTTTCTTT.